This is a list of T cell receptor beta chains from one sample in a study of blood T cell repertoires in COVID-19. TCRdb's table, derived via immunoSEQ multiplex PCR, lists solely in-frame clones and lacks some. The sample lists approximately 220,000 clones, approximately 86% seen once, with 3% to 3.5% in the top ten. Sequencing was done on a sample of peripheral blood. These receptors were collected from a man aged 60-69 years with acute or convalescent COVID-19. The CDR3 runs from the conserved cysteine through the conserved F or W. The D gene is left open where the match is weak. Expanded clones get a size class; other rows say once, few or many, or leave the size out.

v_call	d_call	j_call	clone_size	cdr3_nt	cdr3_aa
TRBV5-1	TRBD1	TRBJ1-2	-	TGCGCCAGCAGCCTCGAGGGGGCCGATGGCTACACCTTC	CASSLEGADGYTF
TRBV6-4	-	TRBJ1-1	-	TGTGCCAGCAGGGGGGACTTCAGGGAAACTGAAGCTTTCTTT	CASRGDFRETEAFF
TRBV10-3	-	TRBJ1-1	-	TGTGCCATCAGTGGACAGGCCAAAAAGACAACCCATTTGGGTACTGAAGCTTTCTTT	CAISGQAKKTTHLGTEAFF
TRBV3-1/TRBV3-2	TRBD1	TRBJ1-2	-	TGTGCCAGCAGCCTTAGACAGGGGGACTATGGCTACACCTTC	CASSLRQGDYGYTF
TRBV7-2	TRBD2	TRBJ2-5	-	TGTGCCAGCAGCTTAGGAGGACTAGCCATCACAGAGACCCAGTACTTC	CASSLGGLAITETQYF
TRBV5-6	-	TRBJ1-4	-	TGTGCCAGCAGCTTGGGGGGCACTGCAACTAATGAAAAACTGTTTTTT	CASSLGGTATNEKLFF
TRBV5-1	TRBD2	TRBJ2-3	-	TGCGCCAGCAGCCCCGGGGGGGGCGGAGATACGCAGTATTTT	CASSPGGGGDTQYF
TRBV6-5	-	TRBJ1-1	-	TGTGCCAGCACCTCCAGGGTTGGGAACACTGAAGCTTTCTTT	CASTSRVGNTEAFF
TRBV5-1	-	TRBJ1-1	-	TGCGCCAGCAGCTTGGACCGGGGGAACACTGAAGCTTTCTTT	CASSLDRGNTEAFF
TRBV3-1/TRBV3-2	TRBD1	TRBJ2-1	-	TGTGCCAGCAGCCAACCTCTCGGACAGGGGAGGTACAATGAGCAGTTCTTC	CASSQPLGQGRYNEQFF
TRBV15	TRBD1	TRBJ1-3	once	TGTGCCACCAGCGGGATCCAGGGACAGGGCGAAAACACCATATATTTT	CATSGIQGQGENTIYF
TRBV7-6	-	TRBJ2-2	-	TGTGCCAGCAGCCCAGCAGGGGTCATAACCGGGGAGCTGTTTTTT	CASSPAGVITGELFF
TRBV6-5	-	TRBJ1-1	-	TGTGCCAGCAGTGACTCGACACGGCCTGAAGCTTTCTTT	CASSDSTRPEAFF
TRBV28	TRBD2	TRBJ2-2	-	TGTGCCAGCAGTTTATGGGGATTCGCGGGGGGGCGGACCGGGGAGCTGTTTTTT	CASSLWGFAGGRTGELFF
TRBV4-1	-	TRBJ2-7	-	TGCGCCAGCAGCCAAGCTCGCGCGGGGGCCTCCTACGAGCAGTACTTC	CASSQARAGASYEQYF
TRBV5-8	TRBD2	TRBJ2-6	once	TGTGCCAGCAGCCTGGGGGGGGGCTCTGGGGCCAACGTCCTGACTTTC	CASSLGGGSGANVLTF
TRBV2	TRBD1	TRBJ1-2	-	TGTGCCAGCAGTACCGGACAGGGCTATGGCTACACCTTC	CASSTGQGYGYTF
TRBV2	-	TRBJ2-2	-	TGTGCCAGCAATCAGAACACCGGGGAGCTGTTTTTT	CASNQNTGELFF
TRBV20-1	-	TRBJ2-3	-	TGCAGTGCTAGTTGGCCCCGGGGAAGCACAGATACGCAGTATTTT	CSASWPRGSTDTQYF
TRBV12-5	-	TRBJ2-7	-	TGTGCTAGTGGTTTGGACGGGGACTCGCGAAGCTCCTACGAGCAGTACTTC	CASGLDGDSRSSYEQYF
TRBV2	TRBD2	TRBJ2-5	-	TGTGCCAGCAGCAGACTAGCGGGGAGAGGAGAGACCCAGTACTTC	CASSRLAGRGETQYF
TRBV2	-	TRBJ2-7	-	TGTGCCAGCAGTGTCCGGGAGTTGGGAAACTACGAGCAGTACTTC	CASSVRELGNYEQYF
TRBV7-2	-	TRBJ1-5	-	TGTGCCAGCAGCTTAGCGCCTACCGTGGATCAGCCCCAGCATTTT	CASSLAPTVDQPQHF
TRBV7-3	TRBD2	TRBJ2-5	-	TGTGCCAGCAGCTTAGCGGGGGGCCAAGAGACCCAGTACTTC	CASSLAGGQETQYF
TRBV6-5	TRBD1	TRBJ1-1	-	TGTGCCAGCAGTCGACACGACAGGGTGAGAACTGAAGCTTTCTTT	CASSRHDRVRTEAFF
TRBV28	-	TRBJ1-1	-	TGTGCCAGCGGCGTAGGGGCAATGAACACTGAAGCTTTCTTT	CASGVGAMNTEAFF
TRBV7-8	TRBD1	TRBJ2-7	-	TGTGCCAGCAGCTTAGCGAGGACAGGCCCCCACGAGCAGTACTTC	CASSLARTGPHEQYF